The TCR beta chain under discussion was sequenced for a study of identical twins (dated by TCRdb to the mid-2010s). Turning to the overall study: To test whether fetal clonotypes persist, this study deep-sequenced TCR alpha and beta repertoires from monozygotic twins, from unrelated adults of various ages, and from cord blood. To rule out contamination, the twin experiments were replicated at different times with different library preparation protocols. Study-level results and caveats: A weaker excess of twin sharing was found in beta out-of-frame sequences because the signal-to-noise ratio was lowered by fewer shared sequences. Recombination models systematically underestimated out-of-frame TCR alpha sharing in monozygotic twins but agreed with sharing between unrelated individuals. Fewer insertions were carried by abundant cord blood beta clonotypes; a weaker similar trend was observed in young adult naive repertoires, while no such trend was observed in memory repertoires. Because the same donors could not be followed over many years, the conclusions depended on cross-sectional statistical analysis. Out-of-frame TCR alpha sequences shared between twins showed an excess of low generation-probability sequences compared with coincidental sharing between unrelated individuals. Zero-insertion analyses could be partly confounded by invariant T cells such as MAIT and iNKT, although diverse VJ usage argued against such confounding for most clonotypes.

All donors were healthy Caucasians. The twin cohort consisted of three pairs of female monozygotic twins, all aged roughly 18 to 29 years. Positive isolation kits from Invitrogen were used to isolate CD4+ and CD8+ T cell populations. On this clonotype itself: The antigen it recognizes is unknown. At one end the junction does not follow the germline gene, possibly because of a read error.

Library generation was performed with 5' RACE. Data came from an Illumina HiSeq 2000. Template switching added a universal primer binding site, and the final cDNA carried a unique molecular identifier that allowed TCR cDNA molecules to be counted accurately. Specific primers in the conserved constant-segment region were used to synthesize first-strand cDNA for the TCR alpha and beta chains. To control for contamination, every cDNA library carried two barcodes: a SMART-Mk sample barcode plus Illumina barcodes. TruSeq adapter sequences along with Illumina sample barcodes were introduced in two successive PCR steps. The TCR alpha and beta cDNA libraries were sequenced on the Illumina HiSeq platform using custom primers. The authors' analysis ran thus. MiGEC was used to process raw reads and extract unique molecular identifiers, and MiXCR was used to find CDR3 positions. Recombination models were inferred per individual with the repgenHMM and IGoR tools using an EM algorithm. The analysis of shared clonotypes was done with the tcR package in R, with sharing normalized by the product of cloneset sizes. To study raw recombination without the effects of thymic and clonal selection, out-of-frame nonproductive sequences were analyzed. The public sequencing data were trimmed at Q25 with fastp and processed into clonotypes with MiXCR by TCRdb, which kept only in-frame beta chains. Entries that share a CDR3 protein sequence are merged under the most common genes and DNA. These V and J calls originate from TCRdb's pipeline instead of the authors' own analysis. The sample table shows some 320,000 distinct CDR3 sequences, and 9% to 15% are seen once. Approximately 7.9% of the sample comes from the top ten.

From a lookup of the germline V gene, CDR1 and CDR2 are SGHAT and FQNNGV. Inclusive of the bounding cysteine and phenylalanine, the CDR3 is 13 residues long. Solely the CDR3 DNA is kept, with 39 bases framed from the first base. The same data also contributed to another study, on yellow fever vaccine responses in identical twins. As described in the second report: The T cell response to vaccination in identical twins was reported by the authors to appear partly convergent and partly personalized. In the study, vaccine-responding T cell clones were precisely tracked in identical twins.

The sequencing input was CD8+ T cells sorted from blood. The sequence was collected from a woman aged 18 to 35 in good health. This chain joins TRBV11-2 to TRBJ2-1; no D segment can be confidently identified. Here the CDR3 is given as CAGSITSYNEQFF. At the DNA level, the sequence is TGTGCCGGCAGCATAACATCATACAATGAGCAGTTCTTC.